This T cell receptor (beta chain) was retrieved from a study of regulatory and conventional T cells in RAG deficiency. Points from the study as a whole: Shorter CDR3s in all patient subsets; >75% Treg-Tconv overlap in Omenn. Compared with controls, unique Treg TCR beta sequences dropped about 100-fold in Omenn syndrome and CID/AS. RAG-deficient patients showed markedly lower Shannon entropy and higher Simpson indices than control T-cell subsets.

Blood CD4+ CD25-low CD127-high conventional T cells supplied the genomic DNA template. Method: immunoSEQ multiplex PCR; TCRdb's copy keeps in-frame clones and lacks some. The sample has about 46,000 clones; about nine tenths are singletons. Trimming removed 6 bases from V and 7 bases from J, with 10 bases in between. The CDR3 length is 11 residues. Germline-derived CDR1 and CDR2 are DFQATT and SNEGSKA (reference sequence). With regard to this clone: What it binds is unknown.

Another study also made use of these data, one on regulatory T cells. That study reports: Primers: 52 TRBV forward and 13 TRBJ reverse. Regulatory T cells showed the strongest V-J pair restriction and V/J gene skewing among patient repertoires.

The sequencing input was CD4+ effector T cells sorted from blood. This receptor was identified in a human donor in good health. The chain links TRBV20-1 to TRBJ1-5; D is possibly TRBD1 (6 bases). Written as DNA, the CDR3 is TGCAGTGCCGTGAGGGGGCAGCCCCAGCATTTT. As protein: CSAVRGQPQHF.